The 11 T cell receptor beta chains below all came from one sample that was sequenced in a study of siplizumab effects on memory and regulatory T cells. Clones were read by immunoSEQ multiplex PCR, and TCRdb kept only the in-frame ones, dropping some. Of some 100,000 clones listed, about 90% are singletons. Sequenced sample: non-Treg CD4+ T cells sorted from blood. The source is a human donor in good health.

The genes are TRBV19 and TRBJ2-7, with 9 bases matching TRBD2. CDR1 is LNHDA and CDR2 is SQIVND in the germline V gene (reference sequence). Unmatched junction bases numbered 8, after V lost 5 bases and J lost 0 bases. The CDR3 loop spans 16 amino acids. The CDR3 DNA reads as TGTGCCAGTAGTTTTTCCCCGACTAGCGGCTCCTACGAGCAGTACTTC. Its translation is CASSFSPTSGSYEQYF.

The chain carries TRBV5-1 and TRBJ2-1, with D unclear. CDR3 length equals 17 residues. V was shortened by 2 bases and J by 4 bases, with 19 bases between the two germline ends. Per the germline V gene, CDR1 is SGHRS and CDR2 is YFSETQ. For the CDR3, the DNA is TGCGCCAGCAGCTTCGGGCGGTCCGCGCTAGAATACAATGAGCAGTTCTTC. It codes for CASSFGRSALEYNEQFF.

This clone appeared a single time. This chain links TRBV9 with TRBJ2-1, with D possibly TRBD2 on 7 matching bases. Germline loops: CDR1 SGDLS, CDR2 YYNGEE. This CDR3 has 18 residues. V was cut by 0 bases and J by 4 bases, with 20 bases left in between. Written as DNA, the CDR3 is TGTGCCAGCAGCGTAGGGGAGATTTGGGAGGGGGTATACAATGAGCAGTTCTTC. Translation gives CASSVGEIWEGVYNEQFF.

The chain has TRBV5-4 and TRBJ2-7; 12 nucleotides align to TRBD2. After removal of 4 bases from V and 4 bases from J, the junction contained 6 bases not matched to a gene. Germline assignment: CDR1 SGHNT and CDR2 YYREEE (reference sequence). This CDR3 has 15 amino acids. For the CDR3, the DNA is TGTGCCAGCAGCGCCTGGACTAGCGGGATTTACGAGCAGTACTTC. Encoded protein: CASSAWTSGIYEQYF. Based on the CDR3 plus reference TRBV5-4 and TRBJ2-7, the full variable domain is ETGVTQSPTHLIKTRGQQVTLRCSSQSGHNTVSWYQQALGQGPQFIFQYYREEENGRGNFPPRFSGLQFPNYSSELNVNALELDDSALYLCASSAWTSGIYEQYFGPGTRLTVT.

The chain combines TRBV6-5 with TRBJ1-2; 7 bases are a match to TRBD1. CDR1 and CDR2 (germline): MNHEY, SVGAGI. This CDR3 is 12 amino acids long. J was trimmed by 6 bases and V by 6 bases; bases with no gene match: 4. The CDR3 DNA reads as TGTGCCAGCAGCCAGGGGGGGAATGGCTACACCTTC. Encoded protein: CASSQGGNGYTF.

The genes are TRBV7-9 and TRBJ1-1; tentative D call: TRBD1 (6 bases). The length of the CDR3 is 15 residues. Germline CDR1 is SEHNR and CDR2 is FQNEAQ (reference sequence). V lost 4 bases and J lost 1, with 13 bases in between. Here the CDR3 reads CASSSNREGNTEAFF. The CDR3 nucleotides are TGTGCCAGCAGCTCAAACAGGGAAGGGAACACTGAAGCTTTCTTT.

The chain links TRBV7-2 to TRBJ2-7; 9 nucleotides agree with TRBD1. CDR3 length: 15 amino acids. V shed 3 bases and J 4 bases; nucleotides not matched to a gene: 7. Germline CDR1 is SGHTA and CDR2 is FQGNSA. CDR3 amino acids: CASSFDRGAFYEQYF. The CDR3, as DNA: TGTGCCAGCAGCTTCGACAGGGGGGCCTTTTACGAGCAGTACTTC.

The J gene is TRBJ1-4, the V gene TRBV7-9; D is unresolved. Germline CDR1 and CDR2: SEHNR and FQNEAQ (reference sequence). This CDR3 comprises 15 residues. The V and J ends lost 2 bases and 0 bases respectively, with 7 bases between them. CDR3 loop: CASSLLGATNEKLFF. The CDR3 nucleotides read TGTGCCAGCAGCTTACTCGGTGCAACTAATGAAAAACTGTTTTTT.

This sequence joins TRBV7-3 and TRBJ1-1; no definite D call. The CDR3 sequence is 16 residues long. V was trimmed by 1 base and J by 9 bases, leaving 21 bases between them. Germline V gives CDR1 SGHTA, CDR2 FQGTGA. CDR3 nucleotides: TGTGCCAGCAGCTTAAGATCTAACCGGTTTGGACTCAAAGCTTTCTTT. It codes for CASSLRSNRFGLKAFF.

The chain employs TRBV7-2 and TRBJ1-1, with D possibly being TRBD1 (5 bases). CDR1 is SGHTA, CDR2 FQGNSA, per germline. This CDR3 is built from 16 residues. The ends were cut back, 1 base at V and 0 bases at J, with 12 bases in the middle. CDR3 protein: CASSLVPGPMNTEAFF. The CDR3 DNA reads as TGTGCCAGCAGCTTAGTGCCGGGACCCATGAACACTGAAGCTTTCTTT. The full variable domain, completed using reference TRBV7-2 and TRBJ1-1, is GAGVSQSPSNKVTEKGKDVELRCDPISGHTALYWYRQSLGQGLEFLIYFQGNSAPDKSGLPSDRFSAERTGGSVSTLTIQRTQQEDSAVYLCASSLVPGPMNTEAFFGQGTRLTVV.

In this sample, this clone turned up a few times. The V gene is TRBV30, the J gene TRBJ1-1; D is possibly TRBD1 (5 bases). The CDR3 is made up of 16 amino acids. The V gene's germline CDR1 is GTSNPN and CDR2 SVGIG (reference sequence). V was clipped by 0 bases and J by 0 bases, with 14 bases between them. CDR3 in amino acids: CAWSVLGANLNTEAFF. DNA for the CDR3: TGTGCCTGGAGTGTACTTGGGGCAAACTTGAACACTGAAGCTTTCTTT.